This T cell receptor (beta chain) was documented in a study of molecular identifiers for immune sequencing clone quantification. Sorting was used to obtain naive CD8 T cells (CD8+CD4-CCR7+CD45RA+). TCRdb processed the PCR reads anew with MiXCR; each CDR3 protein has one entry. The table has some 94,000 distinct CDR3 sequences, 20% to 30% seen once. Germline assignment: CDR1 MNHEY and CDR2 SMNVEV (reference sequence). V was shortened by 0 bases and J by 7 bases, with 7 bases between the two germline ends. The CDR3 loop spans 13 amino acids. The chain is built from TRBV27 and TRBJ2-1; D remains unclear. Sequenced input: naive CD8+ T cells from blood, with Jurkat cell RNA spiked in. Described subset: FACS-sorted CD8+CD4-CCR7+CD45RA+ naive T cells. The sequence was collected from a human donor in good health. Some libraries in this study had Jurkat cell RNA spiked in. This CDR3 reads CASSLSRPNEQFF. DNA for the CDR3: TGTGCCAGCAGTTTATCCAGGCCAAATGAGCAGTTCTTC.